This TCR beta chain was identified in a study of T-cell memory formation after mild COVID-19. With regard to this clonotype: What it binds is unknown.

cDNA libraries for TCR alpha and TCR beta, carrying sample barcodes and UMIs, came from 5'RACE with constant-segment primers. TCRdb re-called the 5' RACE reads with MiXCR, one entry per CDR3 protein. The table lists fewer than 200,000 distinct CDR3 sequences, 20% to 25% of them singletons. Study results and limitations: Contracting clones localized mainly to CM and EM when CD4+ and mainly to EMRA when CD8+. Clones that contracted from day 15 to 85 had balanced CD4/CD8; later expanders were CD4+ biased.

The germline V gene has CDR1 SGHNT and CDR2 YENEEA. Trimming stripped 2 bases from V and 0 bases from J, with 11 bases between. The CDR3 length is 16 residues. The chain carries TRBV11-3 and TRBJ2-1; D gene uncertain. Specimen: PBMCs or a T cell subset sorted from them (not recorded which). This receptor was taken from an adult woman who had mild COVID-19 (a few samples of this study predate the infection). Cell type and time point are not known. Written as DNA, the CDR3 is TGTGCCAGCAGCTTAAGGACCGCTAGCTCCTACAATGAGCAGTTCTTC. Translating gives CASSLRTASSYNEQFF.